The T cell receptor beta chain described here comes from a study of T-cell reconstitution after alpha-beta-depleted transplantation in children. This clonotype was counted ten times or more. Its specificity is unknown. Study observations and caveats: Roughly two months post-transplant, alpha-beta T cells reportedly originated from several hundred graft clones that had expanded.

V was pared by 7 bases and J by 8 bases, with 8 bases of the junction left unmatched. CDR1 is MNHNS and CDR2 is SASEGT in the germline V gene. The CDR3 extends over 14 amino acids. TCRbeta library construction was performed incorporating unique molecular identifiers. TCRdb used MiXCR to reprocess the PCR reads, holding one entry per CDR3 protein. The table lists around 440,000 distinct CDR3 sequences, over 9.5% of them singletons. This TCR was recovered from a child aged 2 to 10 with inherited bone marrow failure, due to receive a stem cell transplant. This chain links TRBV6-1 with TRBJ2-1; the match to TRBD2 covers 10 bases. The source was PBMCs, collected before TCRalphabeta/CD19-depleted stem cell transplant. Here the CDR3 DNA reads TGTGCCAGCAATGCTAGCGGGAGAAGGGATGAGCAGTTCTTC. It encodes CASNASGRRDEQFF.